The TCR beta chain under discussion was sequenced for a study of blood T cell repertoires in COVID-19 (dated by TCRdb to the early 2020s). In terms of the full investigation: Samples from collaborators originated in the United States, Italy and Spain and spanned both the acute and convalescent phases of COVID-19. A de-identified subject ID, COVID-19 status, age in years and sex were almost always included in the sample metadata. Subjects who had been exposed to COVID-19, were actively infected with it, or had recovered from it provided the deeply sampled blood TCRbeta repertoires that made up the dataset. HLA class I and class II types, where available, came from metadata supplied by the sample provider rather than from assay-based typing. The material from the prospective study consisted of cDNA or gDNA derived from T cells, B-cell-depleted T cells, or PBMCs. The repertoires were released in a freely available public database meant as a resource for research on the immune response to SARS-CoV-2. Samples came from the ongoing ImmuneRACE study (first 160 participants) plus 1,254 subjects from 6 global collaborators.

V lost 2 bases and J lost 6 bases; the stretch between them is 17 bases long. From the germline V gene, CDR1 is MDHEN and CDR2 is SYDVKM. The CDR3 holds 15 amino acids from the cysteine to the phenylalanine. CDR3 DNA only is kept here, 45 bases in frame from base 1. Participants in the prospective study were enrolled through a virtual design, were aged 18 to 89 years, and lived in about two dozen United States geographic areas. To assign participants to cohorts, the prospective study relied on clinical history that participants themselves reported in a screening survey and a study questionnaire. In the prospective study, mobile phlebotomists collected whole blood, serum and a nasopharyngeal or oropharyngeal swab from each participant. Participants in the prospective study had the option to provide additional blood draws and questionnaires over a roughly 2-month period. Blood samples from the prospective study were shipped frozen or at room temperature prior to DNA extraction.

TCRbeta CDR3 regions were amplified from genomic DNA using the immunoSEQ Assay, a bias-controlled multiplex PCR. On the study's bioinformatics: The number of nucleated cells in each sample was estimated from the amplification of reference gene primers within the assay. To quantify the absolute abundance of each unique TCRbeta CDR3 rearrangement, sequence reads were collapsed and filtered. For each sample, productive Simpson clonality was calculated as the square root of Simpson's diversity index over productive rearrangements. This is the immuneACCESS table as TCRdb keeps it, with only in-frame sequences that have V and J called. A part of the clones is gone; compared with another copy, unresolved V genes explain less than half, and the rest is unexplained. V, J and clone size are taken as reported in that table, and D and trimming were inferred from the DNA itself. Across this sample there are fewer than 250,000 clones, with around 85% seen only once. The top ten clones comprise 3.5% to 4% of the sample.

Regarding this clone: Its cognate antigen has yet to be identified. Per-base quality was not reported, and no clone a single base away is much larger than it.

The paper as a whole reports these results and caveats: How much clinical and demographic metadata was included differed by source and by participant, and the metadata was provided uncurated.

Sequencing used PBMCs or T cells enriched from blood (not recorded which). The chain joins TRBV28 to TRBJ2-7; the D gene is perhaps TRBD1, on 6 matching bases. The clonotype was recovered from a woman aged 40 to 50 with acute COVID-19. The encoded CDR3 is CASSLPTTGAVEQYF. The sequence in DNA is TGTGCCAGCAGTTTACCGACGACAGGTGCAGTCGAGCAGTACTTC.